Listed here are 16 T cell receptor beta chains from one sample, sequenced in a study of cytomegalovirus exposure and HLA in healthy donors. The PCR used 60 Vbeta and 13 Jbeta primers. The data were produced by immunoSEQ multiplex PCR, yet TCRdb's version contains in-frame clones alone and is incomplete. The repertoire consists of 100,000 to 150,000 clones, with around 73% occurring once and the leading ten covering approximately 2.6%. Sequenced: PBMCs. Receptor source: a human donor in good health.

V and J are TRBV6-6 and TRBJ1-1, with a weak D call TRBD1 (5 bases). Germline V gene sequence: CDR1 MNHNY, CDR2 SVGAGI (reference sequence). The CDR3 loop spans 14 amino acids. The V gene lost 3 bases and the J gene lost 12 bases, with 20 bases spanning the gap. The CDR3: CASSYSSGGAESFF. For the CDR3, the DNA is TGTGCCAGCAGTTATTCCTCGGGGGGTGCCGAGTCTTTCTTT.

V is TRBV5-5 and J is TRBJ2-1; 8 nucleotides match TRBD2. CDR1 and CDR2 from the germline V gene are SGHKS and YYEKEE (reference sequence). The CDR3 has 14 residues. J lost 5 bases, V lost 7 bases, and 8 bases had no gene match. CDR3: CASGGLGLNNEQFF. The CDR3 DNA sequence: TGTGCCAGCGGGGGACTAGGGTTAAACAATGAGCAGTTCTTC. Drawing the rest from reference TRBV5-5 and TRBJ2-1, the complete variable domain is DAGVTQSPTHLIKTRGQQVTLRCSPISGHKSVSWYQQVLGQGPQFIFQYYEKEERGRGNFPDRFSARQFPNYSSELNVNALLLGDSALYLCASGGLGLNNEQFFGPGTRLTVL.

As for this clone: Relative to the germline gene, one junction end is altered; a read error may explain this. The chain carries TRBV7-9 and TRBJ2-3; TRBD2 matches 9 bases. Germline-derived CDR1 and CDR2 are SEHNR and FQNEAQ (reference sequence). This CDR3 comprises 15 residues. The CDR3 region has the DNA TGTGCCAGCAGCTTAGTAGCGGGGGCTGCAGATGCGCAGTATTTT. Translated: CASSLVAGAADAQYF.

This clone was observed a handful of times. The V and J genes are TRBV5-1 and TRBJ1-3, with 7 bases lining up with TRBD1. From germline, CDR1 is SGHRS and CDR2 YFSETQ. The CDR3 spans 15 residues. After removal of 4 bases from V and 2 bases from J, the junction contained 6 bases not matched to a gene. The CDR3 loop is CASSHRGIPGNTIYF. In DNA, the CDR3 is TGCGCCAGCAGCCACAGGGGAATACCTGGAAACACCATATATTTT. The variable domain in full, with the rest retrieved from reference TRBV5-1 and TRBJ1-3, is KAGVTQTPRYLIKTRGQQVTLSCSPISGHRSVSWYQQTPGQGLQFLFEYFSETQRNKGNFPGRFSGRQFSNSRSEMNVSTLELGDSALYLCASSHRGIPGNTIYFGEGSWLTVV.

The rearrangement joins TRBV2 to TRBJ2-1; 13 bases line up with TRBD2. The CDR3 contains 15 residues. Trimming cost V 6 bases and J 6 bases; bases outside gene matches: 5. CDR1 and CDR2 from the germline V gene are SNHLY and FYNNEI. The CDR3 protein is CASRPLAGGSNEQFF. The CDR3 DNA reads TGTGCCAGCAGGCCACTAGCGGGGGGGTCCAATGAGCAGTTCTTC.

The chain combines TRBV4-2 with TRBJ2-3; 7 positions agree with TRBD2. This CDR3 is built from 14 residues. Germline V gives CDR1 LGHNA, CDR2 YNFKEQ. J gave up 8 bases and V 4 bases, and 9 bases lay outside the gene matches. The CDR3 protein is CASSPNREVGTQYF. The DNA for the CDR3 is TGTGCCAGCAGCCCGAACCGGGAGGTCGGTACGCAGTATTTT.

The V gene is TRBV28, the J gene TRBJ2-3, with TRBD2 matching 8 bases. J gave up 2 bases and V 5 bases, and 6 bases lay outside the gene matches. Germline V gives CDR1 MDHEN, CDR2 SYDVKM. This CDR3 spans 15 amino acids. CDR3 protein: CASSQVAGYTDTQYF. DNA of the CDR3: TGTGCCAGCAGTCAGGTAGCGGGGTACACAGATACGCAGTATTTT.

This clone came up once. The chain has TRBV27 and TRBJ1-2, with TRBD1 matching 9 bases. The CDR3 totals 13 residues. V trimming: 7 bases; J trimming: 7 bases; junction bases outside the gene matches: 7. CDR1 MNHEY and CDR2 SMNVEV come from the germline V gene (reference sequence). The CDR3 here is CASTPGTGLGYTF. Written as DNA, the CDR3 is TGTGCCAGCACCCCCGGGACAGGGCTTGGCTACACCTTC.

DNA for the CDR3: TGTGCCAGCAGTTCCCAGGGCACAAATCAGCCCCAGCATTTT. It encodes CASSSQGTNQPQHF. This sequence joins TRBV27 and TRBJ1-5, with D perhaps TRBD1 (5 bases). Between the trimmed V and J ends, which lost 4 bases and 4 bases, there was a span of 11 bases. This CDR3 is built from 14 residues. Germline CDR1 MNHEY, CDR2 SMNVEV (reference sequence).

This chain uses TRBV30 with TRBJ2-2; TRBD1 might be the D (5 bases). CDR3 length equals 15 residues. Germline V gene lookup returns CDR1 GTSNPN and CDR2 SVGIG (reference sequence). V lost 3 bases to trimming and J lost 0 bases, with 11 bases between them. The CDR3 DNA follows: TGTGCCTGGAGCTGGGGCCCCGCGAACACCGGGGAGCTGTTTTTT. As protein: CAWSWGPANTGELFF. Full variable domain (outside the CDR3, taken from reference TRBV30 and TRBJ2-2): SQTIHQWPATLVQPVGSPLSLECTVEGTSNPNLYWYRQAAGRGLQLLFYSVGIGQISSEVPQNLSASRPQDRQFILSSKKLLLSDSGFYLCAWSWGPANTGELFFGEGSRLTVL.

The chain links TRBV5-1 to TRBJ2-3; the D gene is possibly TRBD1 (6 bases). The CDR3 is made up of 19 amino acids. V was trimmed by 4 bases and J by 5 bases, leaving 29 bases between them. Germline V gives CDR1 SGHRS, CDR2 YFSETQ. As DNA, the CDR3 is TGCGCCAGCAGCCCTTCCGCCGGGACAACCAACTCCTGGGGAGATACGCAGTATTTT. Its translation: CASSPSAGTTNSWGDTQYF.

The chain has TRBV11-1 and TRBJ1-6, with no clear D. Trimming shortened V by 4 bases and J by 12 bases, and 7 bases separated the two germline ends. The CDR3 consists of 11 residues. CDR1 and CDR2 (germline): SGHAT, FQDESV (reference sequence). This chain's CDR3 is CASSSYGPLHF. DNA of the CDR3: TGTGCCAGCAGCTCCTACGGACCCCTCCACTTT.

V is TRBV28 and J is TRBJ2-2; 7 bases map to TRBD2. The CDR3 spans 15 residues. Germline CDR1 and CDR2: MDHEN and SYDVKM. With 10 bases clipped from V and 7 bases from J, the junction kept 15 bases outside the gene matches. CDR3 nucleotide sequence: TGTGCCACCTCTCCGGGCGGGAGTAACGTCGGGGAGCTGTTTTTT. Protein product: CATSPGGSNVGELFF. Drawing the rest from reference TRBV28 and TRBJ2-2, the complete variable domain is DVKVTQSSRYLVKRTGEKVFLECVQDMDHENMFWYRQDPGLGLRLIYFSYDVKMKEKGDIPEGYSVSREKKERFSLILESASTNQTSMYLCATSPGGSNVGELFFGEGSRLTVL.

CDR3 in DNA: TGTGCCTGGAGCCCTGGACAGGGGTTTGAAAAACTGTTTTTT. Protein: CAWSPGQGFEKLFF. V is TRBV30 and J is TRBJ1-4; 9 bases are shared with TRBD1. The V segment lost 3 bases and the J segment 7 bases; nucleotides outside the gene matches: 6. The germline V gene encodes CDR1 GTSNPN and CDR2 SVGIG (reference sequence). There are 14 residues in the CDR3.

This sequence joins TRBV5-4 and TRBJ2-7; 9 nucleotides align to TRBD1. The CDR3 sequence is 15 residues long. J was trimmed by 6 bases and V by 0 bases; bases with no gene match: 7. In germline, CDR1 is SGHNT, CDR2 YYREEE (reference sequence). The CDR3 coding sequence is TGTGCCAGCAGCTTGGTGGGACAGGGTAGCACCGAGCAGTACTTC. This codes for CASSLVGQGSTEQYF.

The sample holds a few counts of this clone. The chain is built from TRBV19 and TRBJ1-6; TRBD1 agrees at 8 bases. The CDR3 covers 15 residues. J gave up 7 bases and V 3 bases, and 5 bases lay outside the gene matches. Germline V gene lookup returns CDR1 LNHDA and CDR2 SQIVND (reference sequence). The CDR3 DNA is TGTGCCAGTAGTATCCTGGCAGGGGGCAATTCACCCCTCCACTTT. Translating gives CASSILAGGNSPLHF.